The text below deals with one TCR beta chain. Antigen unknown. TCR beta VDJ combinations and CDR3 sequences were profiled from genomic DNA. TCRdb ran MiXCR on the reads and lists one entry per CDR3 protein. The sample has a few hundred thousand distinct CDR3 sequences, over 55% seen once. This CDR3 has 14 amino acids. The V end lost 3 bases, the J end lost 3 bases, and 10 bases lay between the germline ends. Germline-derived CDR1 and CDR2 are SGHTA and FQGNSA. The data are from a study of CD8+CD57+ T cells in acquired aplastic anemia. Whole-study context: Sorted cells (CD4+ and CD8+) yielded DNA amounts that averaged about 3.1 ug. Study conclusions and caveats: Significant differences in CD8+ Simpson's diversity were not observed between patients and controls. There were over 25 CD8+ CDR3 sequences that occurred in both patients and controls.

This clonotype was obtained from a human donor in good health. This sequence joins TRBV7-2 and TRBJ2-3; no definite D call. The sample was sorted CD4+, CD8+, or CD8+CD57+ T cells (not recorded which) from PBMCs. In nucleotides, the CDR3 is TGTGCCAGCAGCTTCAGGTTTCAAACAGATACGCAGTATTTT. Its protein is CASSFRFQTDTQYF.